A single TCR beta chain is shown here with its context. The antigen remains unidentified. This sample was taken from a study of T cell responses to AZD1222 COVID-19 vaccine. Whole-study findings and limits: Clonal diversity was possibly underestimated, and the donors were mostly white British, with more females. Baseline seropositivity occurred in only a handful of AZD1222 recipients.

Doses given second, at about 4 or about 12 weeks, were pooled. Per germline, CDR1 SGHTA and CDR2 FQGTGA. The CDR3 extends over 17 amino acids. V lost 4 bases to trimming and J lost 4 bases; unmatched junction nucleotides: 6. Sequenced by immunoSEQ multiplex PCR; TCRdb stores in-frame clones only, minus some. Of some 190,000 clones in the sample, just over 90% are singletons; the top ten hold approximately 1.6%. This sequence joins TRBV7-3 and TRBJ2-2; 13 nucleotides align to TRBD2. The receptor was isolated from an adult who received the AZD1222 COVID-19 vaccine. The source material was peripheral blood, sampled 28 days after the second AZD1222 dose. The CDR3 DNA sequence: TGTGCCAGCAGCTCCTCGGGACTAGCGGGATCCACCGGGGAGCTGTTTTTT. Translating gives CASSSSGLAGSTGELFF.